Below, one T cell receptor (beta chain) is given with its context. Its specificity is not known. Produced via immunoSEQ multiplex PCR; TCRdb's table is partial and in-frame only. The data hold 61,000 or so clones, with roughly 84% observed a single time. Patients were excluded for autoimmune disease history or systemic immunosuppression. This entry is derived from a study of OX40 agonist ivuxolimab in advanced cancers. Study summary: Ivuxolimab is a fully human IgG2 antibody that activates OX40 (CD134). Age averaged around 58 years (range about 23 to 85), and about 86% were male. Study-wide findings and caveats: With doses of 0.1-3.0 mg/kg, partial responders showed among the lowest clonal expansion.

Germline loops: CDR1 SGHTA, CDR2 FQGNSA. The CDR3 is made up of 13 amino acids. Trimming cost V 5 bases and J 4 bases, with 11 bases left between them. The chain links TRBV7-2 to TRBJ1-1; D remains unclear. Specimen: CD4+ or CD8+ T cells sorted from blood, collected in a trial of the OX40 agonist ivuxolimab. This sequence originates from an adult with an advanced solid tumor such as melanoma, head and neck, liver or kidney cancer. CDR3 loop: CASSPHEGTEAFF. The CDR3 DNA sequence: TGTGCCAGCAGCCCTCATGAGGGCACTGAAGCTTTCTTT.